The 5 T cell receptor beta chains given below trace back to one sample, sequenced in a study of neurological immune-mediated disorders. Each CDR3 protein gets one entry after TCRdb re-called the 5' RACE reads with MiXCR. This sample has roughly 32,000 distinct CDR3 sequences, with 3.5% to 4% found just once. Sequencing was performed on PBMCs. The receptors were gathered from a man younger than 45 with multiple sclerosis.

This clonotype was detected ten times or more. The chain carries TRBV5-1 and TRBJ1-4; weak D call: TRBD1 (5 bases). V was cut by 4 bases and J by 7 bases, with 14 bases left in between. This CDR3 has 14 amino acids. Germline V gene lookup returns CDR1 SGHRS and CDR2 YFSETQ. The CDR3, as DNA: TGCGCCAGCAGCACCGGGACCCTAGGTGAAAAACTGTTTTTT. Translating it yields CASSTGTLGEKLFF.

This clonotype was observed at least ten times. This chain uses TRBV7-9 with TRBJ2-5; D unclear. The V and J ends lost 5 bases and 5 bases respectively, with 9 bases between them. The CDR3 contains 12 residues. CDR1 is SEHNR and CDR2 is FQNEAQ in the germline V gene (reference sequence). The CDR3 DNA reads as TGTGCCAGCAGCATCGGATCGGAGACCCAGTACTTC. Translated, it gives CASSIGSETQYF.

This rearrangement joins TRBV3-1 to TRBJ2-3; unclear D gene. V lost 1 base and J 1 base, leaving 6 bases between the germline ends. This CDR3 contains 14 residues. In germline, CDR1 is LGHDT, CDR2 YNNKEL (reference sequence). The CDR3, as DNA: TGTGCCAGCAGCCAAGGTACAGGCACAGATACGCAGTATTTT. This sequence encodes CASSQGTGTDTQYF.

This clonotype showed up just a few times. This chain connects TRBV5-1 to TRBJ2-2; maybe TRBD1 (5 bases). This CDR3 contains 15 residues. CDR1 and CDR2 from the germline V gene are SGHRS and YFSETQ. Trimming shortened V by 1 base and J by 1 base, and 8 bases separated the two germline ends. The CDR3 nucleotides are TGCGCCAGCAGCTTGATAACAGGGAACACCGGGGAGCTGTTTTTT. Its translation is CASSLITGNTGELFF.

This clonotype came up many times. This chain uses TRBV10-3 with TRBJ1-2, with D uncertain. CDR1 is ENHRY and CDR2 is SYGVKD in the germline V gene. V lost 7 bases to trimming and J lost 8 bases, with 11 bases between them. The CDR3 runs to 11 residues. As DNA, the CDR3 is TGTGCCATCACCGCCGGGCGCGGCTACACCTTC. It is translated as CAITAGRGYTF.